This T cell receptor (beta chain) was retrieved from a study of early T cells in non-severe SARS-CoV-2 infection. V was pared by 6 bases and J by 7 bases, with 14 bases of the junction left unmatched. Per germline, CDR1 SGHVS and CDR2 FQNEAQ. This CDR3 is 15 amino acids long. Many counts were recorded for this clonotype. TCRdb re-derived calls from the 5' RACE reads in MiXCR, one entry per CDR3 protein. The sample consists of tens of thousands of distinct CDR3 sequences, over 4% of them appearing once. The clonotype was recovered from an adult who was a healthcare worker with PCR-confirmed SARS-CoV-2 infection or an uninfected control (not recorded which). Here the sequenced sample was whole blood, taken at baseline. V usage is TRBV7-8 and J usage is TRBJ2-7, with 8 bases fitting TRBD1. Written as DNA, the CDR3 is TGTGCCAGCAGGGCGGGGACAGGAGTGGTTATGGAGCAGTACTTC. Translation: CASRAGTGVVMEQYF.